This T cell receptor (beta chain) derives from a study of T cell responses to AZD1222 COVID-19 vaccine. TCRdb keeps only in-frame clones here, not all; method: immunoSEQ multiplex PCR. The table lists 70,000 to 90,000 clones, around 86% of them singletons, with more than 15% in the top ten. CDR3 size: 18 residues. Germline loops: CDR1 GTSNPN, CDR2 SVGIG (reference sequence). V lost 5 bases and J lost 5; bases outside the gene matches: 18. This clonotype originated in an adult who received the AZD1222 COVID-19 vaccine. The sequenced sample was peripheral blood, obtained 28 days after the second AZD1222 dose. V usage is TRBV30 and J usage is TRBJ2-3; 11 bases map to TRBD2. The CDR3 sequence is CAWLALAGGRGARDTQYF. The DNA for the CDR3 is TGTGCCTGGCTAGCCCTAGCGGGGGGCAGAGGGGCACGAGATACGCAGTATTTT.